This record looks at one T cell receptor beta chain sequence and its context. The sample belongs to a study of long-term antiretroviral therapy in people with HIV. V trimming: 4 bases; J trimming: 7 bases; junction bases outside the gene matches: 13. The V gene's germline CDR1 is SGHAT and CDR2 FQNNGV. CDR3 size: 17 residues. Samples were assayed with immunoSEQ v3.0 at survey level. For each individual sample, sequencing targeted about 40,000-55,000 T-cell genomes. Some clones are missing from TCRdb's copy, which holds only in-frame ones; the method was immunoSEQ multiplex PCR. The sample has about 33,000 clones, approximately 96% seen once; the top ten hold 2% to 2.5%.

J is TRBJ1-6 and V is TRBV11-2, with 7 bases identical to TRBD1. The starting material was unsorted PBMCs, obtained roughly 6.4 years after starting antiretroviral therapy. The TCR originated in a man in his thirties or forties with HIV. CDR3 sequence reads: CASSSYLTGAPNSPLHF. In DNA, the CDR3 is TGTGCCAGCAGCTCATACCTCACAGGGGCCCCCAATTCACCCCTCCACTTT.